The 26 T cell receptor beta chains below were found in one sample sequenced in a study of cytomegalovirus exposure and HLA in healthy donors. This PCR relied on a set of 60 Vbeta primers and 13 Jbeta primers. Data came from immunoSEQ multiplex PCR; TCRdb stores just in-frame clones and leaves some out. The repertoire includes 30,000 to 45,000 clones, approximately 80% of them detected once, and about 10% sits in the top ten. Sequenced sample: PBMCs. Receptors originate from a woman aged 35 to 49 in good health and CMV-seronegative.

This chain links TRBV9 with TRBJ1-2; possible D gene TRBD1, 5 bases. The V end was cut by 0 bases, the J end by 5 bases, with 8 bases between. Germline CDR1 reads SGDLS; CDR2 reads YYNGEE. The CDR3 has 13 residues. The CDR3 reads CASSVDGAYGYTF. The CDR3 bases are TGTGCCAGCAGCGTAGATGGGGCATATGGCTACACCTTC.

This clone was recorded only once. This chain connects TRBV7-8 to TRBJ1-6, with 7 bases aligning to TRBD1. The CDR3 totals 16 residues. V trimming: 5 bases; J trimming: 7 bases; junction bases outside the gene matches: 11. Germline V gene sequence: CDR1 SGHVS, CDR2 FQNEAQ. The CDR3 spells CASSIRDSLANSPLHF. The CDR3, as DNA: TGTGCCAGCAGCATCAGGGACAGCTTGGCGAATTCACCCCTCCACTTT.

CDR3 coding DNA: TGTGCCAGCAGCTTAGAAGCGATGAACACTGAAGCTTTCTTT. Translated: CASSLEAMNTEAFF. The rearrangement uses TRBV7-2 and TRBJ1-1, with unresolved D. Per the germline V gene, CDR1 is SGHTA and CDR2 is FQGNSA. The V end was cut by 1 base, the J end by 0 bases, with 6 bases between. This CDR3 region has 14 residues.

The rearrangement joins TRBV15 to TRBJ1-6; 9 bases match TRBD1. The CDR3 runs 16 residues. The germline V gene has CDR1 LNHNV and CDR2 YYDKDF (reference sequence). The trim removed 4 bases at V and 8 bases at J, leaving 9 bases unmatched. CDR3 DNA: TGTGCCACCAGCACTCTTACAGGGGGCAACGATTCACCCCTCCACTTT. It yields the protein CATSTLTGGNDSPLHF.

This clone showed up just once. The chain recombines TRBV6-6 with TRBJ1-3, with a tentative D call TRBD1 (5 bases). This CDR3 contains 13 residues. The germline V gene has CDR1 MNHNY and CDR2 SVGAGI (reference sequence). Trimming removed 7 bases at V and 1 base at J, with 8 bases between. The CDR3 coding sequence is TGTGCCAGCACCCAGGGTTCTGGAAACACCATATATTTT. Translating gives CASTQGSGNTIYF.

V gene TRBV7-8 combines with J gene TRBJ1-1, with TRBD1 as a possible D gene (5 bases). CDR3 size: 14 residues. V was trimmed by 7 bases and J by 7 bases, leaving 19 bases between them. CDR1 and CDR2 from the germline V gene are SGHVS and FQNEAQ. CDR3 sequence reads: CASKSGGIGGEAFF. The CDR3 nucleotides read TGTGCCAGCAAATCGGGGGGGATCGGCGGTGAAGCTTTCTTT.

The CDR3 spells CASSFSAGANQPQHF. Here the CDR3 DNA reads TGTGCCAGCAGTTTCTCGGCGGGGGCGAATCAGCCCCAGCATTTT. V gene TRBV27 combines with J gene TRBJ1-5; maybe TRBD1 (6 bases). Per germline, CDR1 MNHEY and CDR2 SMNVEV (reference sequence). V was pared by 3 bases and J by 4 bases, with 13 bases between. CDR3 length: 15 residues.

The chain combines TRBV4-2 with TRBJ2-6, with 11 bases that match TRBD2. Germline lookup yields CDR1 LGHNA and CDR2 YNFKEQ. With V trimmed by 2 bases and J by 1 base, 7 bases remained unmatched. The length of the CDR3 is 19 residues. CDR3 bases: TGTGCCAGCAGCCAAAACCCGGGACTAGCGGCATCTGGGGCCAACGTCCTGACTTTC. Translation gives CASSQNPGLAASGANVLTF.

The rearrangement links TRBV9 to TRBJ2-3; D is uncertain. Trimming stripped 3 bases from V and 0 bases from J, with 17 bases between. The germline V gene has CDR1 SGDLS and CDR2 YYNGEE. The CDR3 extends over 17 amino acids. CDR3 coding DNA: TGTGCCAGCAGCGGGCGTAACAGCCGCCGTAGCACAGATACGCAGTATTTT. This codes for CASSGRNSRRSTDTQYF.

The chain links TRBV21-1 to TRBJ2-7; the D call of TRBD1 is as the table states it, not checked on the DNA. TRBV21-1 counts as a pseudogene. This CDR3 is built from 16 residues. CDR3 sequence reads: CASSKVSQGSLGEQYV. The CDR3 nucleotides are TGTGCCAGCAGCAAGGTTTCCCAGGGGAGCCTGGGCGAGCAGTACGTC.

For the CDR3, the DNA is TGTGCCAGCAGCTTAGGGGGGGAAACCTACGAGCAGTACTTC. It is translated as CASSLGGETYEQYF. The rearrangement uses TRBV7-9 and TRBJ2-7, with TRBD2 as a possible D gene (6 bases). Germline assignment: CDR1 SEHNR and CDR2 FQNEAQ (reference sequence). CDR3 length: 14 amino acids. Trimming took off 1 base at V and 2 bases at J, with 9 bases between the two ends.

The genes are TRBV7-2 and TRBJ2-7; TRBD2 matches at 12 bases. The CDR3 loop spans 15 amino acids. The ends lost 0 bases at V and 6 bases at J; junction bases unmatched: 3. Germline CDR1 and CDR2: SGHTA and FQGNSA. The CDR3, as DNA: TGTGCCAGCAGCTTAGCTTCTAGCGGGGGGGGCGAGCAGTACTTC. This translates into CASSLASSGGGEQYF.

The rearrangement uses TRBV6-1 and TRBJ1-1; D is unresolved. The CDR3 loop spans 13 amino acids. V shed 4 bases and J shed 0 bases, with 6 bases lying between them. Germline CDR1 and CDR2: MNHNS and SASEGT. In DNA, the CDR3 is TGTGCCAGCAGTGTGGCGGTGAACACTGAAGCTTTCTTT. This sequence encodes CASSVAVNTEAFF.

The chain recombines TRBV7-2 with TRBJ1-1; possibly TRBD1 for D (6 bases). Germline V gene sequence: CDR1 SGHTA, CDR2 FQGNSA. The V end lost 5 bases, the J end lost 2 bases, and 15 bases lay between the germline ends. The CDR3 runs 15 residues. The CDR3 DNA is TGTGCCAGCAGCGCCTTGGACAGATTTAACACTGAAGCTTTCTTT. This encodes CASSALDRFNTEAFF.

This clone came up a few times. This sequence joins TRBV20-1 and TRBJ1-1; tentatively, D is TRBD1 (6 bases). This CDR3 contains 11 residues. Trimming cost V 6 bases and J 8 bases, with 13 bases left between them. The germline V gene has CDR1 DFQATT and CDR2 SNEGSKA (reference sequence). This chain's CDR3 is CSAYTGLEAFF. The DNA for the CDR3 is TGCAGTGCGTATACAGGGCTAGAAGCTTTCTTT.

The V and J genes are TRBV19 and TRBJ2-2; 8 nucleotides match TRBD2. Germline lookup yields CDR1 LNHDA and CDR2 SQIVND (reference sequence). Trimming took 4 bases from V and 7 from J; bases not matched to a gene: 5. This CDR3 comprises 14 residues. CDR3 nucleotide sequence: TGTGCCAGTAGTAGCCGGGGGGGGTTCGGGGAGCTGTTTTTT. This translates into CASSSRGGFGELFF.

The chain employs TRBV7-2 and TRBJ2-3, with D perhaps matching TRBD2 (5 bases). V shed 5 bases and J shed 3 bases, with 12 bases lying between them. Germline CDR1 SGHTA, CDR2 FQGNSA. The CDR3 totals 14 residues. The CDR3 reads CASSPTRETDTQYF. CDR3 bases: TGTGCCAGCAGCCCCACTAGGGAAACAGATACGCAGTATTTT.

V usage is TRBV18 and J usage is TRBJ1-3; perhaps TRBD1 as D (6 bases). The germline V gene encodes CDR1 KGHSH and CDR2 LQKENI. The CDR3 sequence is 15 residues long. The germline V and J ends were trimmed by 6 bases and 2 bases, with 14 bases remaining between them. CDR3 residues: CASSDGGGTGNTIYF. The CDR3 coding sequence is TGTGCCAGCTCCGACGGCGGGGGCACTGGAAACACCATATATTTT.

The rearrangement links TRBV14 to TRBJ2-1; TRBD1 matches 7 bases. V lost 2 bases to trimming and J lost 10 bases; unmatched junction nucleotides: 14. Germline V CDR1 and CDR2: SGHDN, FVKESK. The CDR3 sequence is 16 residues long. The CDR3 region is CASSQSRQGVFREQFF. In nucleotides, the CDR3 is TGTGCCAGCAGCCAATCGCGTCAGGGGGTATTTCGGGAGCAGTTCTTC.

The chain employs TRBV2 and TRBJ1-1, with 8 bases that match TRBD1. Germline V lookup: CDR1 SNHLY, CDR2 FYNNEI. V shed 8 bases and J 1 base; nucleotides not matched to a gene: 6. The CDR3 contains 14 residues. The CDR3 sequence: CASQFRGRNTEAFF. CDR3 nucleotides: TGTGCCAGCCAGTTCAGGGGGCGGAACACTGAAGCTTTCTTT. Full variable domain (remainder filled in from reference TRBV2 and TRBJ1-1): EPEVTQTPSHQVTQMGQEVILRCVPISNHLYFYWYRQILGQKVEFLVSFYNNEISEKSEIFDDQFSVERPDGSNFTLKIRSTKLEDSAMYFCASQFRGRNTEAFFGQGTRLTVV.

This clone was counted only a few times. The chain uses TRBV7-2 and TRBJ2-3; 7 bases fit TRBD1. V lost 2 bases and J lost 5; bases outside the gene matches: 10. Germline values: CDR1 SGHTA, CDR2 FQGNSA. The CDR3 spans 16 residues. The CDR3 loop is CASSLFATGSGDTQYF. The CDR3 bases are TGTGCCAGCAGCTTATTCGCGACAGGGTCCGGAGATACGCAGTATTTT.

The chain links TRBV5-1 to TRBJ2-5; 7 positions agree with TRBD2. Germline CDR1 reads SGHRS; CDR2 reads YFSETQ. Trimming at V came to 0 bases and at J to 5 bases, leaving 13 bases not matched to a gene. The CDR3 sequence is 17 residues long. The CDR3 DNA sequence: TGCGCCAGCAGCTTGGAGGGAACTAGGCGGGGGAAGGAGACCCAGTACTTC. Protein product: CASSLEGTRRGKETQYF.

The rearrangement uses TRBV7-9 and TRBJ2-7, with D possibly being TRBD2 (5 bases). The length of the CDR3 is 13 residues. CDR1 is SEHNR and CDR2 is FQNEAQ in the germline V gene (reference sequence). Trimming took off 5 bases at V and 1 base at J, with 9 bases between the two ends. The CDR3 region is CASSGPGSYEQYV. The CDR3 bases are TGTGCCAGCAGCGGGCCGGGGTCCTACGAGCAGTACGTC.

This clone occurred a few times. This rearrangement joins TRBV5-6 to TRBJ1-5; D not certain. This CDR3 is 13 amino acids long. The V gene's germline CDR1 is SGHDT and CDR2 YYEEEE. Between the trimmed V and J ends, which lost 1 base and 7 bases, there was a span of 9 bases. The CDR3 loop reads CASSLRGTQPQHF. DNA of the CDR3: TGTGCCAGCAGCTTGCGAGGTACCCAGCCCCAGCATTTT.

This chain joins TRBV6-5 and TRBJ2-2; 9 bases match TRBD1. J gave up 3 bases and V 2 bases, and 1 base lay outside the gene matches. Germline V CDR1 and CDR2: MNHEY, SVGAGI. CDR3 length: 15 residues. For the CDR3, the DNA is TGTGCCAGCAGTTACGGGGACAGGGACACCGGGGAGCTGTTTTTT. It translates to CASSYGDRDTGELFF.

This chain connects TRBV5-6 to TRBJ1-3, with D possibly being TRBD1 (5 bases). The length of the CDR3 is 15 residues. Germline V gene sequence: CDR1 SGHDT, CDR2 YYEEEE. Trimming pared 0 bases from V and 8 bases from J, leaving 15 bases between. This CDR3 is CASSLEAVPRDTIYF. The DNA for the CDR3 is TGTGCCAGCAGCTTGGAGGCAGTCCCCAGGGACACCATATATTTT.